Shown below are 15 T cell receptor beta chains from a single sample sequenced in a study of blood T cell repertoires in COVID-19. Method: immunoSEQ multiplex PCR; TCRdb's copy keeps in-frame clones and lacks some. The data hold roughly 320,000 clones, with around 89% observed a single time. Sequences were obtained from peripheral blood. Source of these receptors: a woman between 45 and 65 years old with COVID-19, enrolled during active disease.

This rearrangement joins TRBV20-1 to TRBJ2-7; 8 bases fit TRBD2. This CDR3 has 16 residues. Germline V gene sequence: CDR1 DFQATT, CDR2 SNEGSKA (reference sequence). V lost 3 bases, J lost 3 bases, and 13 bases stayed unmatched. The CDR3 is CSASRESGSTLYEQYF. The CDR3 DNA is TGCAGTGCTAGTAGGGAAAGCGGGAGTACCCTCTACGAGCAGTACTTC.

The CDR3 region is CATSRDDGSPLNEQFF. CDR3 nucleotides: TGTGCCACCAGCAGAGATGACGGGAGCCCTCTCAATGAGCAGTTCTTC. The chain uses TRBV15 and TRBJ2-1; D is possibly TRBD2 (6 bases). V was pared by 0 bases and J by 6 bases, with 15 bases between. The germline V gene encodes CDR1 LNHNV and CDR2 YYDKDF (reference sequence). CDR3 length equals 16 residues. Supplemented by reference TRBV15 and TRBJ2-1, the full variable domain reads DAMVIQNPRYQVTQFGKPVTLSCSQTLNHNVMYWYQQKSSQAPKLLFHYYDKDFNNEADTPDNFQSRRPNTSFCFLDIRSPGLGDTAMYLCATSRDDGSPLNEQFFGPGTRLTVL.

This rearrangement joins TRBV4-3 to TRBJ2-7; 10 nucleotides align to TRBD2. Germline CDR1 LGHNA, CDR2 YSLEER. This CDR3 comprises 16 residues. V gave up 3 bases and J gave up 5 bases; unmatched junction bases: 10. CDR3 in amino acids: CASSQLLAGLSHEQYF. Here the CDR3 DNA reads TGCGCCAGCAGCCAGTTACTAGCGGGGCTATCCCACGAGCAGTACTTC.

V gene TRBV5-1 combines with J gene TRBJ2-3; 7 bases are shared with TRBD2. The V and J ends lost 0 bases and 0 bases, in that order; junction bases with no gene match: 1. The germline gives CDR1 SGHRS, CDR2 YFSETQ. This CDR3 contains 15 residues. In DNA form, the CDR3 reads TGCGCCAGCAGCTTGGTCGGGGGGAGCACAGATACGCAGTATTTT. It yields the protein CASSLVGGSTDTQYF.

This chain joins TRBV20-1 and TRBJ1-3; D uncertain. V dropped 8 bases and J dropped 0 bases, with 5 bases sitting between them. Germline V CDR1 and CDR2: DFQATT, SNEGSKA (reference sequence). The CDR3 covers 11 residues. Here the CDR3 DNA reads TGCAGTTCCCTCTCTGGAAACACCATATATTTT. This translates into CSSLSGNTIYF.

The chain employs TRBV11-2 and TRBJ2-7; tentatively, D is TRBD1 (6 bases). The germline V gene has CDR1 SGHAT and CDR2 FQNNGV. V was pared by 2 bases and J by 2 bases, with 16 bases between. The CDR3 has 16 amino acids. The CDR3 loop reads CASSLFSREGAYEQYF. The CDR3 bases are TGTGCCAGCAGCTTATTCAGTCGCGAGGGGGCCTACGAGCAGTACTTC.

V usage is TRBV12-1 and J usage is TRBJ2-4; no DNA check was done on the table's D call, TRBD2. TRBV12-1 constitutes a pseudogene. This CDR3 is built from 16 residues. CDR3: CASSRQDFLAKNIQYF. Here the CDR3 DNA reads TGTGCCAGCAGCCGCCAGGACTTCTTAGCCAAAAACATTCAGTACTTC.

CDR3 sequence reads: CASSLDRGVSEAFF. The CDR3 region has the DNA TGTGCCAGCAGCTTGGACAGGGGAGTGTCTGAAGCTTTCTTT. The chain couples TRBV7-2 to TRBJ1-1; 9 bases line up with TRBD1. The V gene's germline CDR1 is SGHTA and CDR2 FQGNSA. The length of the CDR3 is 14 residues. V trimming: 3 bases; J trimming: 6 bases; junction bases outside the gene matches: 5.

This clone was seen more than once but under ten times. V gene TRBV6-6 combines with J gene TRBJ2-4; 7 nucleotides line up with TRBD1. V dropped 5 bases and J dropped 6; count of bases not matched to a gene: 25. CDR1 is MNHNY, CDR2 SVGAGI, per germline (reference sequence). The CDR3 is 20 amino acids. The CDR3 region is CASSPHTITLLDRERNIQYF. CDR3 nucleotide sequence: TGTGCCAGCAGTCCCCACACGATAACCCTCTTAGACAGGGAACGAAACATTCAGTACTTC.

V gene TRBV3-1 (or the pseudogene TRBV3-2) combines with J gene TRBJ2-1, with TRBD2 identical over 8 bases. Germline V CDR1 and CDR2: LGHDT, YNNKEL (reference sequence). The CDR3 has 17 amino acids. The V and J ends lost 4 bases and 0 bases, in that order; junction bases with no gene match: 8. The CDR3 sequence is CASSLRDSGISYNEQFF. For the CDR3, the DNA is TGTGCCAGCAGCCTTCGGGATAGCGGGATCTCCTACAATGAGCAGTTCTTC.

Written as DNA, the CDR3 is TGTGCCAGCAGTGAGAACGCAGGGACTGAAGCTTTCTTT. This sequence encodes CASSENAGTEAFF. The chain joins TRBV2 to TRBJ1-1; TRBD1 is a possible D gene (5 bases). The CDR3 contains 13 residues. V shed 3 bases and J shed 5 bases, with 10 bases lying between them. Germline loops: CDR1 SNHLY, CDR2 FYNNEI.

The V gene is TRBV5-1, the J gene TRBJ2-2; TRBD1 agrees at 8 bases. V was clipped by 4 bases and J by 6 bases; unmatched bases: 11. This CDR3 is built from 16 residues. Germline V gives CDR1 SGHRS, CDR2 YFSETQ. The CDR3 DNA is TGCGCCAGCAGCGCCAGGGGGCAGGGAGCGGCCGGGGAGCTGTTTTTT. Translated, it gives CASSARGQGAAGELFF. Full variable domain (rest looked up from reference TRBV5-1 and TRBJ2-2): KAGVTQTPRYLIKTRGQQVTLSCSPISGHRSVSWYQQTPGQGLQFLFEYFSETQRNKGNFPGRFSGRQFSNSRSEMNVSTLELGDSALYLCASSARGQGAAGELFFGEGSRLTVL.

V usage is TRBV2 and J usage is TRBJ2-7; possible D gene TRBD2, 7 bases. The CDR3 is 16 amino acids. CDR1 SNHLY and CDR2 FYNNEI come from the germline V gene. The V gene lost 8 bases and the J gene lost 6 bases, with 26 bases spanning the gap. The CDR3 region is CASSRVGGSRGGEQYF. CDR3 coding DNA: TGTGCCAGCTCACGAGTCGGCGGTTCGAGGGGGGGCGAGCAGTACTTC.

V is TRBV21-1 and J is TRBJ1-2. TRBV21-1 is an annotated pseudogene. The CDR3 extends over 13 amino acids. CDR3 nucleotide sequence: TGTGCCAGCAGCAAAGCTGGGAGGGGTGGCTACACCTTC. Its protein product is CASSKAGRGGYTF.

This clone has a single count. The chain carries TRBV24-1 and TRBJ2-3, with 9 bases aligning to TRBD1. Germline CDR1 and CDR2: KGHDR and SFDVKD. V shed 2 bases, J shed 2 bases, and the junction held 4 bases outside the gene matches. This CDR3 has 16 residues. The CDR3 region has the DNA TGTGCCACCAGTGATTATCGGACAGGGGCCACAGATACGCAGTATTTT. It translates to CATSDYRTGATDTQYF.